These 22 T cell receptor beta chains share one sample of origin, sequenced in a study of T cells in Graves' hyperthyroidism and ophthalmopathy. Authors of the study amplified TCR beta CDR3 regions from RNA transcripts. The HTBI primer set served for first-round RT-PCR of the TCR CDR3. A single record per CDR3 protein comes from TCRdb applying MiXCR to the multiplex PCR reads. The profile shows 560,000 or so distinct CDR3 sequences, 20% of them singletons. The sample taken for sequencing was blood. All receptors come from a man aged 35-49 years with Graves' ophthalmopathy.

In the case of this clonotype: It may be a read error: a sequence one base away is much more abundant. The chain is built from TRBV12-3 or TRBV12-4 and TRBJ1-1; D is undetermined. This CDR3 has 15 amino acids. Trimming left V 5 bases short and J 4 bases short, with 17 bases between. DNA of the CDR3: TGTGCCAGCAGTCTCATGTTTGGGTTGGCCACTGAAGCTTTCTTT. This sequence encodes CASSLMFGLATEAFF.

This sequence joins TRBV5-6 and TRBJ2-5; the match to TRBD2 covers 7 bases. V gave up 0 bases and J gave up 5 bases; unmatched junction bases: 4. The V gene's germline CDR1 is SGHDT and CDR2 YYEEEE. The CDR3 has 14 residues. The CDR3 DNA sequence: TGTGCCAGCAGCTTGGGCTGGGAGGGTGAGACCCAGTACTTC. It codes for CASSLGWEGETQYF.

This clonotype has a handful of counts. Here the CDR3 reads CACTGQGLNTGELFF. The CDR3 DNA reads as TGTGCCTGCACCGGACAGGGCTTAAACACCGGGGAGCTGTTTTTT. The V call is TRBV30, the J call TRBJ2-2; the match to TRBD1 covers 8 bases. The V gene end was trimmed by 6 bases and the J gene end by 2 bases; junction bases not matched to a gene: 8. Germline V gene lookup returns CDR1 GTSNPN and CDR2 SVGIG (reference sequence). The CDR3 length is 15 residues.

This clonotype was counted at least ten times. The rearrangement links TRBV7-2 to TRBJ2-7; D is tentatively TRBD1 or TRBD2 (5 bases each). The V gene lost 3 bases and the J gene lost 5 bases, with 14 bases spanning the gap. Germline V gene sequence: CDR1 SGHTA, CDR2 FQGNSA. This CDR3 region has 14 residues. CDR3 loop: CASSFRQTTHEQYF. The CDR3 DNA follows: TGTGCCAGCAGCTTCCGACAGACTACCCACGAGCAGTACTTC.

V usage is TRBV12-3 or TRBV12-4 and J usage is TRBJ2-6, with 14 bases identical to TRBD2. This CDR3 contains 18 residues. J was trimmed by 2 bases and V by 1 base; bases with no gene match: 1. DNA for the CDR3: TGTGCCAGCAGTTTAGAGACTAGCGGGAGGGCTGGGGCCAACGTCCTGACTTTC. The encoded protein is CASSLETSGRAGANVLTF.

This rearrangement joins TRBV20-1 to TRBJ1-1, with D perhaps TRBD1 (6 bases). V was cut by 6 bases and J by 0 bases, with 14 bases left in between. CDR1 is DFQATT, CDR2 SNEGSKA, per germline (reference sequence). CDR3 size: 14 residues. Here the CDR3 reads CSAPIRGMNTEAFF. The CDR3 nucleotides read TGCAGTGCACCTATCAGGGGCATGAACACTGAAGCTTTCTTT.

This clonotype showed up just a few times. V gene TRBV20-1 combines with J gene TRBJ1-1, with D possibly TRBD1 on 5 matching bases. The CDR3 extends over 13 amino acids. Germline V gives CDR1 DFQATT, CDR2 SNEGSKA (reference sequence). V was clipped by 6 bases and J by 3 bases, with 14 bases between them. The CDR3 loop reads CSARAGADTEAFF. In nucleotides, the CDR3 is TGCAGTGCCCGAGCCGGGGCCGACACTGAAGCTTTCTTT.

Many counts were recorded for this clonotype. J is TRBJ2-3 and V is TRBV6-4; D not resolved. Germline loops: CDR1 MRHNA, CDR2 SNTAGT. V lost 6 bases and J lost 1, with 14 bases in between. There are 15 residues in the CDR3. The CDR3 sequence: CASSRSFAGTDTQYF. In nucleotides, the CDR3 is TGTGCCAGCAGCCGGTCTTTCGCGGGCACAGATACGCAGTATTTT.

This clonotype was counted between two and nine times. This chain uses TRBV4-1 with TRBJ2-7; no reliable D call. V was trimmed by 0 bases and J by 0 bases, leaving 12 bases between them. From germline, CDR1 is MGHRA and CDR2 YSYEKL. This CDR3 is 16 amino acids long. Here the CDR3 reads CASSQDPGASSYEQYF. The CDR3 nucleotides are TGCGCCAGCAGCCAAGATCCAGGAGCTAGCTCCTACGAGCAGTACTTC.

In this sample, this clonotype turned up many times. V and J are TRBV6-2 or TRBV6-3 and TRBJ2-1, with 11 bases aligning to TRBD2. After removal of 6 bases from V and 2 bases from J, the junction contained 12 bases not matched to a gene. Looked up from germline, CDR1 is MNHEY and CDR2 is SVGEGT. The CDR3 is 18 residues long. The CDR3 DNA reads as TGTGCCAGCAGCTCCCGAACCGGGACTAGCGGAACCTACAATGAGCAGTTCTTC. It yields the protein CASSSRTGTSGTYNEQFF.

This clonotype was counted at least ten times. DNA for the CDR3: TGTGCCATCAGTGGTCGTGACCAGGCTGTAGAGACCCAGTACTTC. Protein: CAISGRDQAVETQYF. The V call is TRBV10-3, the J call TRBJ2-5; D is unresolved. This CDR3 has 15 residues. V lost 4 bases to trimming and J lost 4 bases, with 16 bases between them. Germline V gene sequence: CDR1 ENHRY, CDR2 SYGVKD.

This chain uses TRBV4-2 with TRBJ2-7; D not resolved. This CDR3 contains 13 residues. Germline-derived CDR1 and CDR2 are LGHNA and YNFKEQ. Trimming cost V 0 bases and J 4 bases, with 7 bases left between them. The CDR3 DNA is TGTGCCAGCAGCCAAGACCTTGAGTACGAGCAGTACTTC. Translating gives CASSQDLEYEQYF.

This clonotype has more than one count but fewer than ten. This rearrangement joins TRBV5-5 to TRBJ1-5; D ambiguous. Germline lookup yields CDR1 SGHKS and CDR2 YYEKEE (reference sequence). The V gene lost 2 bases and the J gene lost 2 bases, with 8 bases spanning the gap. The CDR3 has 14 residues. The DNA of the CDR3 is TGTGCCAGCAGCTTAAGTTATGGCAATCAGCCCCAGCATTTT. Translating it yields CASSLSYGNQPQHF.

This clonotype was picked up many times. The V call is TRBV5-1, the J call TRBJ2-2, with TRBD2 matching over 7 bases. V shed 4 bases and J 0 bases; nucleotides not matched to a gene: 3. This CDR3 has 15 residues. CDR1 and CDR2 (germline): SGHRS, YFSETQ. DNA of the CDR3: TGCGCCAGCAGCAATCTAGCGGCGAACACCGGGGAGCTGTTTTTT. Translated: CASSNLAANTGELFF.

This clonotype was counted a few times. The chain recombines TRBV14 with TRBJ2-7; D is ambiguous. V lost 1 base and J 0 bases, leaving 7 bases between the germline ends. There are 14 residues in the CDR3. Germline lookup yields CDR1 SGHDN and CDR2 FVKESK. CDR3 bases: TGTGCCAGCAGCCAAGGGTCCTACTCCTACGAGCAGTACTTC. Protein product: CASSQGSYSYEQYF.

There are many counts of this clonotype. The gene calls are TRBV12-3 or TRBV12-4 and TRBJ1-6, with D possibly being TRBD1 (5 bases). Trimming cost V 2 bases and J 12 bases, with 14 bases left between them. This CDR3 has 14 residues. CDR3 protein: CASSLKEGRGPLHF. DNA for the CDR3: TGTGCCAGCAGTTTAAAAGAGGGACGGGGACCCCTCCACTTT.

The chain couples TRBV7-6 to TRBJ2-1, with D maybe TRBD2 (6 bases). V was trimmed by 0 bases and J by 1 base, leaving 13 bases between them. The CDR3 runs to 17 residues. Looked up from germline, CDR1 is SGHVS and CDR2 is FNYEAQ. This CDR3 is CASSLADSSGSYNEQFF. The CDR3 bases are TGTGCCAGCAGCTTAGCGGATAGTAGCGGTTCCTACAATGAGCAGTTCTTC.

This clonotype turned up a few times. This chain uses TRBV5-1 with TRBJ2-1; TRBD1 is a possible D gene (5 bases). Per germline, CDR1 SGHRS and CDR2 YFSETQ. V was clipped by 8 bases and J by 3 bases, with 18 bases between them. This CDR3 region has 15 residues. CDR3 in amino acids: CASTDQGVGYNEQFF. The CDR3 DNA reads TGCGCCAGTACAGACCAGGGTGTTGGCTACAATGAGCAGTTCTTC.

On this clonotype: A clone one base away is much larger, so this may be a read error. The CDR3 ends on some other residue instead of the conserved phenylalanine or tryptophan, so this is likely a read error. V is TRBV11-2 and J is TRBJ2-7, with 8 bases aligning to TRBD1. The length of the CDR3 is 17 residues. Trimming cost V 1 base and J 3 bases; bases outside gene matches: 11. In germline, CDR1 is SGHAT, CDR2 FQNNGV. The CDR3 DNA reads TGTGCCAGCAGCTTAGGTTCTGGACAGGGATTTTTCTACGAGCAGTACCTC. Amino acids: CASSLGSGQGFFYEQYL.

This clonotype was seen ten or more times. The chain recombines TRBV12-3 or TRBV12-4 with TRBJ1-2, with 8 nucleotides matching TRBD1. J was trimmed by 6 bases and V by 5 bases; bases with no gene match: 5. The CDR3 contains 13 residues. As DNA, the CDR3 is TGTGCCAGCAGTCGACCGGGACAGGATGGCTACACCTTC. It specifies CASSRPGQDGYTF.

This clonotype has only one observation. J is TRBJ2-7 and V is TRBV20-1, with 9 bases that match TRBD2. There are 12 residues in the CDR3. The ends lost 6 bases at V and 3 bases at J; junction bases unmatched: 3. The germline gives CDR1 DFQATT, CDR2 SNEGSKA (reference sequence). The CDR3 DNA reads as TGCAGTGCCGGTAGCGGGGGCTACGAGCAGTACTTC. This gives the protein CSAGSGGYEQYF.

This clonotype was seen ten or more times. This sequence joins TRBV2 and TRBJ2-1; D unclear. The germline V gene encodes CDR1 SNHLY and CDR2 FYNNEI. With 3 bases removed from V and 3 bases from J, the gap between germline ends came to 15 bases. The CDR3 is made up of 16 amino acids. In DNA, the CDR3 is TGTGCCAGCAGTGAGTTCCGGAGAGGACGCTACAATGAGCAGTTCTTC. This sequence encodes CASSEFRRGRYNEQFF. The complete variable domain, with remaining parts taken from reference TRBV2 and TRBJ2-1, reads EPEVTQTPSHQVTQMGQEVILRCVPISNHLYFYWYRQILGQKVEFLVSFYNNEISEKSEIFDDQFSVERPDGSNFTLKIRSTKLEDSAMYFCASSEFRRGRYNEQFFGPGTRLTVL.